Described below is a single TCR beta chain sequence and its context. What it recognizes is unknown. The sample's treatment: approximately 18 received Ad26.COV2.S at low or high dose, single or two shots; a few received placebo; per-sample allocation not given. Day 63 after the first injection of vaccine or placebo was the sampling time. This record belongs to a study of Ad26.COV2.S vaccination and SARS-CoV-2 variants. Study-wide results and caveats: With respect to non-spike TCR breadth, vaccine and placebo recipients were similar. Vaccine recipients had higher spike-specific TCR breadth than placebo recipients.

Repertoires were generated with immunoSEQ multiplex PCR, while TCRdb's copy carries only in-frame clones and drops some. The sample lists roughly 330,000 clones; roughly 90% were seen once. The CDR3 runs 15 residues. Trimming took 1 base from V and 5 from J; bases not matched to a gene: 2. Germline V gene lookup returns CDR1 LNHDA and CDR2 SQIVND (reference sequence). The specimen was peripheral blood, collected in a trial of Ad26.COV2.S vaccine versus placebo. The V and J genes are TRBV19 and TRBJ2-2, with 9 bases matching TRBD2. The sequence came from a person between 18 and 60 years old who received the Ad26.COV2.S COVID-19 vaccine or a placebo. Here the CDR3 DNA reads TGTGCCAGTAGTATAGCGGCGGGAGGGACCGGGGAGCTGTTTTTT. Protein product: CASSIAAGGTGELFF.